These 18 T cell receptor beta chains were sequenced from one sample in a study of neurological immune-mediated disorders (dated by TCRdb to between 2018 and 2021). Receptor libraries were prepared by 5' RACE. The data were produced on an Illumina HiSeq 2500. TCRdb reprocessing: public reads trimmed at Q25 with fastp, clones called with MiXCR, in-frame beta chains kept. Each record represents a unique CDR3 protein, reported with the most common genes and DNA among its rows. A total of fewer than 85,000 distinct CDR3 sequences appear in this sample, about 5.1% of them only once. The ten largest account for 2% to 2.5% of the sample. Sequencing was performed on PBMCs. The source is a woman aged 70-85 years with multiple sclerosis.

This clonotype was recorded at least ten times. The chain has TRBV5-1 and TRBJ2-1; D is possibly TRBD1 (7 bases). Per germline, CDR1 SGHRS and CDR2 YFSETQ. V lost 4 bases and J 7 bases, leaving 15 bases between the germline ends. The CDR3 has 14 residues. CDR3 DNA sequence: TGCGCCAGCAGCGCGGAGGGGGCCGTAAATGAGCAGTTCTTC. Translated, it gives CASSAEGAVNEQFF. Based on the CDR3 plus reference TRBV5-1 and TRBJ2-1, the full variable domain is KAGVTQTPRYLIKTRGQQVTLSCSPISGHRSVSWYQQTPGQGLQFLFEYFSETQRNKGNFPGRFSGRQFSNSRSEMNVSTLELGDSALYLCASSAEGAVNEQFFGPGTRLTVL.

The chain joins TRBV5-6 to TRBJ1-5; no clear D. From germline, CDR1 is SGHDT and CDR2 YYEEEE. Trimming removed 1 base at V and 0 bases at J, with 8 bases between. The CDR3 loop spans 15 amino acids. CDR3 DNA sequence: TGTGCCAGCAGCTTGAGGGCTTATAGCAATCAGCCCCAGCATTTT. Its translation is CASSLRAYSNQPQHF.

This clonotype appeared many times. The chain has TRBV6-6 and TRBJ2-3; D is ambiguous. V lost 2 bases, J lost 4 bases, and 10 bases lay in between. Germline V gene sequence: CDR1 MNHNY, CDR2 SVGAGI (reference sequence). The CDR3 has 14 residues. Here the CDR3 reads CASSYATASDTQYF. CDR3 sequence (DNA): TGTGCCAGCAGTTACGCTACAGCGTCAGATACGCAGTATTTT.

CDR3: CSARLAGNAYEQYF. For the CDR3, the DNA is TGCAGTGCACGACTAGCGGGAAACGCCTACGAGCAGTACTTC. This sequence joins TRBV20-1 and TRBJ2-7, with 11 bases that match TRBD2. This CDR3 is 14 amino acids long. V gave up 6 bases and J gave up 2 bases; unmatched junction bases: 6. Germline V gives CDR1 DFQATT, CDR2 SNEGSKA (reference sequence).

This clonotype was detected ten times or more. This chain joins TRBV7-2 and TRBJ1-5, with TRBD1 matching 8 bases. The length of the CDR3 is 15 residues. The V segment lost 5 bases and the J segment 7 bases; nucleotides outside the gene matches: 10. Germline lookup yields CDR1 SGHTA and CDR2 FQGNSA. CDR3: CASSPGQGHAQPQHF. The CDR3 region has the DNA TGTGCCAGCAGCCCAGGACAGGGTCACGCGCAGCCCCAGCATTTT.

The J gene is TRBJ2-3, the V gene TRBV29-1; the D gene could be TRBD1 or TRBD2 (5 bases each). Trimming removed 4 bases at V and 2 bases at J, with 16 bases between. Germline lookup yields CDR1 SQVTM and CDR2 ANQGSEA. This CDR3 comprises 15 residues. For the CDR3, the DNA is TGCAGCGTTGCAGAGCGGACACCAGCCACAGATACGCAGTATTTT. Its translation: CSVAERTPATDTQYF.

This clonotype was detected a few times. As DNA, the CDR3 is TGTGCCAGCAGCGCCCCAGTCGGGACAGGGAGGCTGTTTTTT. As protein: CASSAPVGTGRLFF. The chain combines TRBV7-2 with TRBJ1-4, with 9 bases matching TRBD1. V shed 5 bases, J shed 14 bases, and the junction held 12 bases outside the gene matches. The length of the CDR3 is 14 residues. The germline gives CDR1 SGHTA, CDR2 FQGNSA.

Ten or more counts support this clonotype. CDR3 sequence (DNA): TGTGCCAGCAGCCCCAGGGGGGGCTCCGCGAACACCGGGGAGCTGTTTTTT. Translation: CASSPRGGSANTGELFF. V gene TRBV7-3 combines with J gene TRBJ2-2, with D possibly called TRBD1 or TRBD2 (7 bases each). Per germline, CDR1 SGHTA and CDR2 FQGTGA. This CDR3 is 17 amino acids long. Trimming removed 5 bases from V and 0 bases from J, with 16 bases in between.

This clonotype was seen ten or more times. The chain couples TRBV7-9 to TRBJ1-1; tentative D call: TRBD1 (6 bases). From germline, CDR1 is SEHNR and CDR2 FQNEAQ (reference sequence). CDR3 size: 15 residues. Trimming pared 1 base from V and 3 bases from J, leaving 12 bases between. For the CDR3, the DNA is TGTGCCAGCAGCTTAGGAACAGGGTTGGACACTGAAGCTTTCTTT. It encodes CASSLGTGLDTEAFF.

The genes are TRBV3-1 and TRBJ1-2; TRBD1 might be the D (5 bases). Trimming cost V 0 bases and J 8 bases, with 16 bases left between them. Germline-derived CDR1 and CDR2 are LGHDT and YNNKEL (reference sequence). CDR3 size: 15 residues. CDR3 in DNA: TGTGCCAGCAGCCAAGATCTCGGGGGAGAGCGGGGCTACACCTTC. It specifies CASSQDLGGERGYTF.

This clonotype was observed a handful of times. The chain couples TRBV7-6 to TRBJ2-2; D is unclear. Germline V gene data show CDR1 as SGHVS and CDR2 as FNYEAQ. Trimming removed 5 bases from V and 7 bases from J, with 8 bases in between. The length of the CDR3 is 12 residues. CDR3 sequence reads: CASSPLIGELFF. Written as DNA, the CDR3 is TGTGCCAGCAGCCCTTTAATCGGGGAGCTGTTTTTT.

There are many counts of this clonotype. This rearrangement joins TRBV20-1 to TRBJ2-1; weak D call: TRBD1 (5 bases). V was pared by 6 bases and J by 0 bases, with 12 bases between. Germline V gene data show CDR1 as DFQATT and CDR2 as SNEGSKA (reference sequence). The CDR3 runs to 14 residues. The CDR3 here is CSAPLGASYNEQFF. The CDR3, as DNA: TGCAGTGCGCCGCTAGGGGCCTCCTACAATGAGCAGTTCTTC.

The V gene is TRBV20-1, the J gene TRBJ1-1, with 7 bases lining up with TRBD1. Germline V gene sequence: CDR1 DFQATT, CDR2 SNEGSKA (reference sequence). The trim removed 3 bases at V and 2 bases at J, leaving 6 bases unmatched. CDR3 length: 14 residues. This CDR3 is CSARGTGANTEAFF. In DNA, the CDR3 is TGCAGTGCTAGGGGAACAGGGGCCAACACTGAAGCTTTCTTT.

Ten or more counts support this clonotype. J is TRBJ1-1 and V is TRBV6-5; D not certain. Germline V CDR1 and CDR2: MNHEY, SVGAGI. V was trimmed by 3 bases and J by 1 base, leaving 9 bases between them. The CDR3 length is 14 residues. The CDR3 loop reads CASSYFWGNTEAFF. The CDR3, as DNA: TGTGCCAGCAGTTATTTCTGGGGGAACACTGAAGCTTTCTTT.

The chain uses TRBV7-2 and TRBJ2-5; possibly TRBD2 for D (6 bases). Germline lookup yields CDR1 SGHTA and CDR2 FQGNSA. V gave up 6 bases and J gave up 1 base, with 18 bases separating them. The CDR3 runs 16 residues. The CDR3 is CASRVLANGIQETQYF. CDR3 coding DNA: TGTGCCAGCAGGGTACTAGCAAATGGGATCCAAGAGACCCAGTACTTC.

This clonotype has ten or more counts. The V gene is TRBV6-1, the J gene TRBJ2-1; 10 nucleotides align to TRBD2. J was trimmed by 6 bases and V by 2 bases; bases with no gene match: 7. The CDR3 sequence is 16 residues long. Germline V CDR1 and CDR2: MNHNS, SASEGT. For the CDR3, the DNA is TGTGCCAGCAGTGAATATCCAGCGGGAGGGCCCAATGAGCAGTTCTTC. Translating it yields CASSEYPAGGPNEQFF.

This clonotype was counted ten times or more. The chain links TRBV5-1 to TRBJ2-3; D not certain. Per germline, CDR1 SGHRS and CDR2 YFSETQ. V dropped 1 base and J dropped 0 bases, with 6 bases sitting between them. There are 14 residues in the CDR3. CDR3 residues: CASSLSTSTDTQYF. Written as DNA, the CDR3 is TGCGCCAGCAGCTTGTCGACTAGCACAGATACGCAGTATTTT.

In this sample, this clonotype turned up many times. The junction differs from germline at one of its ends, possibly a read error. V gene TRBV3-1 combines with J gene TRBJ2-7, with a possible D match to TRBD1 (6 bases). This CDR3 has 15 amino acids. Germline lookup yields CDR1 LGHDT and CDR2 YNNKEL (reference sequence). The CDR3 nucleotides read TGTGCCAGCAGCCAAGTGGCTCAGGGGTCCTTCGAGCAGTACTTC. Translating gives CASSQVAQGSFEQYF.